The source of this TCR beta chain is a study of OX40 agonist ivuxolimab in advanced cancers. Germline assignment: CDR1 WNHNN and CDR2 SYGVQD (reference sequence). CDR3 length equals 14 residues. Between the trimmed V and J ends, which lost 3 bases and 0 bases, there was a span of 9 bases. Data came from immunoSEQ multiplex PCR; TCRdb stores just in-frame clones and leaves some out. The sample consists of 65,000 to 95,000 clones, about 91% of them appearing once. J is TRBJ2-7 and V is TRBV10-1, with a tentative D call TRBD2 (6 bases). This sequence originates from an adult with an advanced solid tumor such as melanoma, head and neck, liver or kidney cancer. The source was CD4+ or CD8+ T cells sorted from blood, collected in a trial of the OX40 agonist ivuxolimab. CDR3 residues: CASSDRERSYEQYF. In DNA, the CDR3 is TGCGCCAGCAGTGACCGGGAGCGCTCCTACGAGCAGTACTTC.